These 28 T cell receptor beta chains share one sample of origin, sequenced in a study of cytomegalovirus exposure and HLA in healthy donors. TCRdb keeps only in-frame clones here, not all; method: immunoSEQ multiplex PCR. This table has fewer than 250,000 clones, around 87% appearing once. The sequenced sample was PBMCs. These receptors were obtained from a man between 18 and 35 years old in good health and CMV-seronegative.

The V and J genes are TRBV11-3 and TRBJ1-5, with TRBD1 identical over 9 bases. Per the germline V gene, CDR1 is SGHNT and CDR2 is YENEEA. This CDR3 contains 14 residues. Trimming removed 4 bases from V and 6 bases from J; junction bases left unmatched: 4. The CDR3 is CASSSPDRGQPQHF. In nucleotides, the CDR3 is TGTGCCAGCAGCTCCCCGGACAGGGGTCAGCCCCAGCATTTT.

This clone was counted between two and nine times. The rearrangement links TRBV18 to TRBJ2-7, with 7 bases fitting TRBD1. This CDR3 comprises 13 residues. Trimming cost V 8 bases and J 3 bases; bases outside gene matches: 7. The germline CDR1 and CDR2 sequences are KGHSH and LQKENI. In nucleotides, the CDR3 is TGTGCCAGCACGACAGGGCCGGGCTACGAGCAGTACTTC. Its protein product is CASTTGPGYEQYF.

J is TRBJ2-7 and V is TRBV14; unclear D gene. The CDR3 is 13 amino acids. The V gene lost 1 base and the J gene lost 7 bases, with 11 bases spanning the gap. Germline assignment: CDR1 SGHDN and CDR2 FVKESK. CDR3: CASSQVAVLEQYF. The CDR3 DNA sequence: TGTGCCAGCAGCCAAGTAGCTGTCTTAGAGCAGTACTTC.

The chain uses TRBV7-8 and TRBJ1-4; no definite D call. CDR3 size: 14 residues. Germline V gives CDR1 SGHVS, CDR2 FQNEAQ. V was cut by 4 bases and J by 4 bases, with 10 bases left in between. For the CDR3, the DNA is TGTGCCAGCAGCTACAGTAGTCTTAATGAAAAACTGTTTTTT. It translates to CASSYSSLNEKLFF. Variable domain in full (rest from reference TRBV7-8 and TRBJ1-4): GAGVSQSPRYKVAKRGQDVALRCDPISGHVSLFWYQQALGQGPEFLTYFQNEAQLDKSGLPSDRFFAERPEGSVSTLKIQRTQQEDSAVYLCASSYSSLNEKLFFGSGTQLSVL.

J is TRBJ1-6 and V is TRBV9; D perhaps matches TRBD1 (5 bases). Germline V gives CDR1 SGDLS, CDR2 YYNGEE. CDR3 size: 15 residues. With 1 base removed from V and 3 bases from J, the gap between germline ends came to 8 bases. CDR3 protein: CASSVQGFYNSPLHF. The DNA of the CDR3 is TGTGCCAGCAGCGTACAGGGTTTCTATAATTCACCCCTCCACTTT.

The rearrangement uses TRBV29-1 and TRBJ2-2, with TRBD2 matching 12 bases. The junction had 3 bases not matched to a gene; V was cut back by 4 bases and J by 3 bases. Germline V gives CDR1 SQVTM, CDR2 ANQGSEA. The CDR3 covers 15 residues. The CDR3, as DNA: TGCAGCGTTGGCAGACTAGCGGGAGACACCGGGGAGCTGTTTTTT. It translates to CSVGRLAGDTGELFF.

This chain uses TRBV28 with TRBJ2-1; D perhaps matches TRBD2 (6 bases). Germline V CDR1 and CDR2: MDHEN, SYDVKM. The length of the CDR3 is 16 residues. V lost 6 bases to trimming and J lost 7 bases, with 22 bases between them. CDR3 in DNA: TGTGCCAGCAGCGTCGCGGGGACCCTCCTATCTAATGAGCAGTTCTTC. This translates into CASSVAGTLLSNEQFF.

The rearrangement joins TRBV10-3 to TRBJ2-7, with D maybe TRBD1 (6 bases). The germline V and J ends were trimmed by 10 bases and 1 base, with 11 bases remaining between them. From germline, CDR1 is ENHRY and CDR2 SYGVKD. The CDR3 contains 12 residues. The CDR3 DNA is TGTGCCACTACCGGGACATCCTACGAGCAGTACTTC. Its translation is CATTGTSYEQYF.

The gene calls are TRBV6-5 and TRBJ2-6; D is perhaps TRBD2 (6 bases). This CDR3 has 14 amino acids. The germline V and J ends were trimmed by 9 bases and 0 bases, with 9 bases remaining between them. Germline V CDR1 and CDR2: MNHEY, SVGAGI. The CDR3 reads CASRGFSGANVLTF. In nucleotides, the CDR3 is TGTGCCAGTCGGGGGTTCTCTGGGGCCAACGTCCTGACTTTC.

V usage is TRBV11-2 and J usage is TRBJ2-7; tentatively, D is TRBD1 (5 bases). Germline V gene sequence: CDR1 SGHAT, CDR2 FQNNGV. The CDR3 contains 15 residues. Trimming shortened V by 6 bases and J by 5 bases, and 20 bases separated the two germline ends. The CDR3, as DNA: TGTGCCAGCAGACCTTTGGCAGGGAAGCCAGACGAGCAGTACTTC. Residues: CASRPLAGKPDEQYF. Looking up the rest from reference TRBV11-2 and TRBJ2-7 gives the full variable domain: EAGVAQSPRYKIIEKRQSVAFWCNPISGHATLYWYQQILGQGPKLLIQFQNNGVVDDSQLPKDRFSAERLKGVDSTLKIQPAKLEDSAVYLCASRPLAGKPDEQYFGPGTRLTVT.

This sequence joins TRBV9 and TRBJ2-2, with a tentative D call TRBD1 (6 bases). This CDR3 has 14 residues. Germline CDR1 is SGDLS and CDR2 is YYNGEE. V gave up 4 bases and J gave up 6 bases, with 13 bases separating them. The DNA of the CDR3 is TGTGCCAGCAGCTTATACAGGGATCCCGGGGAGCTGTTTTTT. Translation: CASSLYRDPGELFF.

The chain recombines TRBV28 with TRBJ1-1, with D uncertain. The CDR3 length is 16 residues. Trimming left V 2 bases short and J 0 bases short, with 13 bases between. Germline assignment: CDR1 MDHEN and CDR2 SYDVKM. CDR3 protein: CASSLGVGGMNTEAFF. The CDR3 DNA sequence: TGTGCCAGCAGTTTAGGTGTGGGCGGGATGAACACTGAAGCTTTCTTT.

V gene TRBV9 combines with J gene TRBJ1-3; weak D call: TRBD1 (6 bases). CDR1 SGDLS and CDR2 YYNGEE come from the germline V gene. V lost 0 bases and J 0 bases, leaving 16 bases between the germline ends. CDR3 size: 18 residues. In DNA form, the CDR3 reads TGTGCCAGCAGCGTAGGGGTTGGCCTACAGGGCTCTGGAAACACCATATATTTT. Translation: CASSVGVGLQGSGNTIYF.

The chain joins TRBV5-1 to TRBJ2-3, with TRBD2 matching 13 bases. Germline lookup yields CDR1 SGHRS and CDR2 YFSETQ. J lost 1 base, V lost 4 bases, and 6 bases had no gene match. The CDR3 consists of 17 residues. The CDR3 loop reads CASSPGLAGVRTDTQYF. CDR3 sequence (DNA): TGCGCCAGCAGCCCCGGACTAGCGGGAGTGCGCACAGATACGCAGTATTTT.

The chain uses TRBV4-3 and TRBJ1-5, with unresolved D. Trimming removed 0 bases at V and 3 bases at J, with 9 bases between. Per the germline V gene, CDR1 is LGHNA and CDR2 is YSLEER. The CDR3 has 15 residues. CDR3 sequence reads: CASSQDYGVNQPQHF. The CDR3 DNA reads TGCGCCAGCAGCCAAGATTACGGGGTCAATCAGCCCCAGCATTTT.

The gene calls are TRBV13 and TRBJ1-1; unclear D gene. V was clipped by 0 bases and J by 10 bases, with 9 bases between them. Per the germline V gene, CDR1 is PRHDT and CDR2 is FYEKMQ (reference sequence). The CDR3 runs to 12 residues. The CDR3 DNA reads as TGTGCCAGCAGCTTAGGCCGGGTGGTAGCTTTCTTT. Its protein product is CASSLGRVVAFF. Together with reference TRBV13 and TRBJ1-1, the CDR3 gives the full variable domain: AAGVIQSPRHLIKEKRETATLKCYPIPRHDTVYWYQQGPGQDPQFLISFYEKMQSDKGSIPDRFSAQQFSDYHSELNMSSLELGDSALYFCASSLGRVVAFFGQGTRLTVV.

The genes are TRBV29-1 and TRBJ2-3; TRBD2 matches at 9 bases. Per germline, CDR1 SQVTM and CDR2 ANQGSEA. The CDR3 runs 14 residues. The J segment lost 5 bases and the V segment lost 8 bases, leaving 11 bases of the junction unmatched. In DNA, the CDR3 is TGCAGCCACATGAGCGGGGGGCGCGGAGATACGCAGTATTTT. Amino acids: CSHMSGGRGDTQYF.

The rearrangement links TRBV4-1 to TRBJ2-6; D remains ambiguous. Trimming removed 0 bases from V and 0 bases from J, with 6 bases in between. The CDR3 contains 16 residues. Germline V gene lookup returns CDR1 MGHRA and CDR2 YSYEKL. The CDR3 reads CASSQEPSSGANVLTF. The CDR3 nucleotides are TGCGCCAGCAGCCAAGAGCCCAGCTCTGGGGCCAACGTCCTGACTTTC.

The chain recombines TRBV14 with TRBJ2-7, with TRBD1 matching 7 bases. Germline assignment: CDR1 SGHDN and CDR2 FVKESK. Trimming at V came to 2 bases and at J to 4 bases, leaving 8 bases not matched to a gene. The CDR3 totals 15 residues. For the CDR3, the DNA is TGTGCCAGCAGCCAAAAAGGACAGGCTCCATACGAGCAGTACTTC. The encoded protein is CASSQKGQAPYEQYF. The full variable domain, its missing parts supplied by reference TRBV14 and TRBJ2-7, is EAGVTQFPSHSVIEKGQTVTLRCDPISGHDNLYWYRRVMGKEIKFLLHFVKESKQDESGMPNNRFLAERTGGTYSTLKVQPAELEDSGVYFCASSQKGQAPYEQYFGPGTRLTVT.

This chain's CDR3 is CASSGGYEQYF. The CDR3 DNA is TGTGCCAGCAGCGGGGGTTACGAGCAGTACTTC. The chain combines TRBV28 with TRBJ2-7; the D gene is possibly TRBD2 (6 bases). V lost 6 bases, J lost 4 bases, and 7 bases lay in between. Germline V gives CDR1 MDHEN, CDR2 SYDVKM. This CDR3 has 11 amino acids.

This chain uses TRBV6-6 with TRBJ1-1; possible D gene TRBD1, 6 bases. In germline, CDR1 is MNHNY, CDR2 SVGAGI (reference sequence). The CDR3 totals 15 residues. V dropped 0 bases and J dropped 6 bases, with 14 bases sitting between them. CDR3 bases: TGTGCCAGCAGTTACTCGAGACAGGCCGTCCCTGAAGCTTTCTTT. Translation: CASSYSRQAVPEAFF.

This rearrangement joins TRBV16 to TRBJ2-7, with TRBD1 matching 8 bases. V lost 4 bases to trimming and J lost 4 bases; unmatched junction nucleotides: 9. The length of the CDR3 is 15 residues. The V gene's germline CDR1 is KGHSY and CDR2 FQNENV. The CDR3, as DNA: TGTGCCAGCAGCCCCGGGCGGGACAGGTTATACGAGCAGTACTTC. Its protein product is CASSPGRDRLYEQYF. The whole variable domain, filled in from reference TRBV16 and TRBJ2-7, reads GEEVAQTPKHLVRGEGQKAKLYCAPIKGHSYVFWYQQVLKNEFKFLISFQNENVFDETGMPKERFSAKCLPNSPCSLEIQATKLEDSAVYFCASSPGRDRLYEQYFGPGTRLTVT.

The CDR3 region has the DNA TGTGCCAGCAGTGAGGCCGGGGGCTATGGCTACACCTTC. Residues: CASSEAGGYGYTF. J is TRBJ1-2 and V is TRBV2; D might be TRBD1 (5 bases). Trimming cost V 3 bases and J 4 bases, with 9 bases left between them. The CDR3 is made up of 13 amino acids. Per the germline V gene, CDR1 is SNHLY and CDR2 is FYNNEI.

CDR3 coding DNA: TGTGCCAGCAGCAACCGGGACACTTTTTTTGAGGTTGGTGGGGCCAACGTCCTGACTTTC. It translates to CASSNRDTFFEVGGANVLTF. The genes are TRBV9 and TRBJ2-6, with D possibly matching TRBD1 (6 bases). Germline assignment: CDR1 SGDLS and CDR2 YYNGEE. Trimming shortened V by 4 bases and J by 3 bases, and 26 bases separated the two germline ends. The CDR3 covers 20 residues.

This rearrangement joins TRBV2 to TRBJ1-4; D is possibly TRBD1 (6 bases). The germline V and J ends were trimmed by 5 bases and 8 bases, with 9 bases remaining between them. The CDR3 contains 12 residues. In germline, CDR1 is SNHLY, CDR2 FYNNEI. The CDR3: CASSQDREKLFF. CDR3 in DNA: TGTGCCAGCAGTCAGGACAGAGAAAAACTGTTTTTT.

This chain joins TRBV30 and TRBJ1-1; 7 bases agree with TRBD1. The V gene's germline CDR1 is GTSNPN and CDR2 SVGIG (reference sequence). V trimming: 5 bases; J trimming: 11 bases; junction bases outside the gene matches: 11. The CDR3 is 12 amino acids. The chain's CDR3 is CAWVEYRGEAFF. CDR3 bases: TGTGCCTGGGTAGAATACAGGGGTGAGGCTTTCTTT.

V is TRBV2 and J is TRBJ2-5; no firm D call. Trimming removed 5 bases at V and 2 bases at J, with 6 bases between. Per germline, CDR1 SNHLY and CDR2 FYNNEI. The CDR3 consists of 12 residues. CDR3 region: CASSSGQETQYF. DNA for the CDR3: TGTGCCAGCAGTTCGGGTCAAGAGACCCAGTACTTC.

The gene calls are TRBV7-2 and TRBJ1-1; possible D gene TRBD1, 5 bases. The CDR3 consists of 12 residues. Germline lookup yields CDR1 SGHTA and CDR2 FQGNSA. Deletions cut 1 base from V and 7 bases from J, with 7 bases between. The chain's CDR3 is CASSLGQGEAFF. In DNA form, the CDR3 reads TGTGCCAGCAGCTTAGGGCAGGGTGAAGCTTTCTTT. Supplemented by reference TRBV7-2 and TRBJ1-1, the full variable domain reads GAGVSQSPSNKVTEKGKDVELRCDPISGHTALYWYRQSLGQGLEFLIYFQGNSAPDKSGLPSDRFSAERTGGSVSTLTIQRTQQEDSAVYLCASSLGQGEAFFGQGTRLTVV.